This TCR beta chain was sequenced during a study of blood T cell repertoires in COVID-19. The overall study: The United States, Italy and Spain supplied acute and convalescent COVID-19 samples.

Per the original data handling: Nucleated cell counts were estimated from reference gene primer amplification. Some clones are missing from TCRdb's copy, which holds only in-frame ones; the method was immunoSEQ multiplex PCR. For V, J and clone size, that table is used; D and trimming come from the DNA. Among around 110,000 clones, 70% to 85% were seen once, and the ten largest hold approximately 7.6%. The junction had 9 bases not matched to a gene; V was cut back by 6 bases and J by 5 bases. Germline CDR1 and CDR2: SNHLY and FYNNEI. There are 15 residues in the CDR3. The chain uses TRBV2 and TRBJ2-1; TRBD2 aligns across 8 bases. The specimen was peripheral blood. This receptor was identified in a man between 65 and 85 years old with active or convalescent COVID-19. In nucleotides, the CDR3 is TGTGCCAGCAGCCAGTGGGGGACTAGGGACAATGAGCAGTTCTTC. Translating it yields CASSQWGTRDNEQFF.